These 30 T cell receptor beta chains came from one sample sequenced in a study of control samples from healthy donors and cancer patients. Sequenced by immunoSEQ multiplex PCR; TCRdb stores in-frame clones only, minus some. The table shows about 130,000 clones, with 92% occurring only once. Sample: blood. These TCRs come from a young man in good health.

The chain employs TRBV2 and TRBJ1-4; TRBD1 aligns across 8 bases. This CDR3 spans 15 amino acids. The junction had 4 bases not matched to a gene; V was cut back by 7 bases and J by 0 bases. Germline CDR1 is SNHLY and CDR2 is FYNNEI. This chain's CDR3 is CASTGQGATNEKLFF. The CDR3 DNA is TGTGCCAGCACCGGACAGGGCGCAACTAATGAAAAACTGTTTTTT.

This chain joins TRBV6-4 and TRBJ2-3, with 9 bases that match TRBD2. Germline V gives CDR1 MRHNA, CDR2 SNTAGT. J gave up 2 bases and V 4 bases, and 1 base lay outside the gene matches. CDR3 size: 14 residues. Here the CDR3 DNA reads TGTGCCAGCAGTGGCGGGGGGGACACAGATACGCAGTATTTT. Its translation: CASSGGGDTDTQYF.

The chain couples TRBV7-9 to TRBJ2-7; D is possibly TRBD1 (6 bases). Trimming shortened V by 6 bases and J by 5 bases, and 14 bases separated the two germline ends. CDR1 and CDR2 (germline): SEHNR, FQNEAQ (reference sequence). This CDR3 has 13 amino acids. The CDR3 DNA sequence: TGTGCCAGCAGAACTGACAGGTCGGACGAGCAGTACTTC. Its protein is CASRTDRSDEQYF.

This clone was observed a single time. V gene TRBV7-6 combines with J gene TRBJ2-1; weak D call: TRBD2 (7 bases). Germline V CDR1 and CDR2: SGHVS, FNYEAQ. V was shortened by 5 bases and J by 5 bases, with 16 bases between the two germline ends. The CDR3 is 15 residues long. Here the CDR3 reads CASSRRGALNNEQFF. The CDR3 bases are TGTGCCAGCAGCAGACGGGGGGCCCTAAACAATGAGCAGTTCTTC.

DNA for the CDR3: TGTGCCAGCAGTTTACTCTGGGACACCGCCTACGAGCAGTACTTC. Protein sequence: CASSLLWDTAYEQYF. The chain links TRBV27 to TRBJ2-7; maybe TRBD1 (6 bases). This CDR3 region has 15 residues. The V gene's germline CDR1 is MNHEY and CDR2 SMNVEV (reference sequence). With 2 bases removed from V and 2 bases from J, the gap between germline ends came to 13 bases.

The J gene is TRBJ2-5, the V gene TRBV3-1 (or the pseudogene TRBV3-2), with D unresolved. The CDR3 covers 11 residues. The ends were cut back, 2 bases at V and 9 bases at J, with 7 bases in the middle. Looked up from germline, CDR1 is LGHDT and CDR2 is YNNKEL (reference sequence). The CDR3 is CASSQLTAQYF. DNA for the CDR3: TGTGCCAGCAGCCAATTGACGGCCCAGTACTTC.

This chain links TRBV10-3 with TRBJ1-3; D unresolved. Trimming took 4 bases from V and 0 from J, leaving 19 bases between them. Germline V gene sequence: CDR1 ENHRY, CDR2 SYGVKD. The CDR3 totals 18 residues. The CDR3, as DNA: TGTGCCATCAGTGCCAAAGGAAGTTCTGTCTCCTCTGGAAACACCATATATTTT. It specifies CAISAKGSSVSSGNTIYF.

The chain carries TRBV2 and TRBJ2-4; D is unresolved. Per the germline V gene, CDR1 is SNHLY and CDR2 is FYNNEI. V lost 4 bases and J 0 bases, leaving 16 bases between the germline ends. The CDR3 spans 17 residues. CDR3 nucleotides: TGTGCCAGCAGTGGTGGGGTAGAGTTTCTAGCCAAAAACATTCAGTACTTC. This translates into CASSGGVEFLAKNIQYF.

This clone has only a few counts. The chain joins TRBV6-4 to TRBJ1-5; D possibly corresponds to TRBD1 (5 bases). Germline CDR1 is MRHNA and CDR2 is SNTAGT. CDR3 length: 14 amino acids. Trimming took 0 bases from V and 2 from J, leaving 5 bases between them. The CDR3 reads CASSDSGGNQPQHF. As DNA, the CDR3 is TGTGCCAGCAGTGACTCAGGGGGCAATCAGCCCCAGCATTTT.

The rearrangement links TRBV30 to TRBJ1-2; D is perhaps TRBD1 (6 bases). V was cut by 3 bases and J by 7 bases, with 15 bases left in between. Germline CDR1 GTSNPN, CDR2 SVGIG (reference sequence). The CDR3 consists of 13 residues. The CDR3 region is CAWSNRQVGGYTF. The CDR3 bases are TGTGCCTGGAGCAACCGACAGGTCGGTGGCTACACCTTC.

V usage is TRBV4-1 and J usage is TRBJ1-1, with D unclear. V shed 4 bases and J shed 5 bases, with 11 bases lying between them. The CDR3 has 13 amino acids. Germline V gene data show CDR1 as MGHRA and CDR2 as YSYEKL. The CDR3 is CASSPRGGTEAFF. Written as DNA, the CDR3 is TGCGCCAGCAGCCCCCGGGGAGGAACTGAAGCTTTCTTT.

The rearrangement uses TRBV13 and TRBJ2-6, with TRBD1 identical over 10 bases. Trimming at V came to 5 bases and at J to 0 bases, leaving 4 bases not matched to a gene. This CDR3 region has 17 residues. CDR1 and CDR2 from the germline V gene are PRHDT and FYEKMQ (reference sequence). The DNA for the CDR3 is TGTGCCAGCAGCGGAGGACAGGGGGTCTCTGGGGCCAACGTCCTGACTTTC. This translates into CASSGGQGVSGANVLTF.

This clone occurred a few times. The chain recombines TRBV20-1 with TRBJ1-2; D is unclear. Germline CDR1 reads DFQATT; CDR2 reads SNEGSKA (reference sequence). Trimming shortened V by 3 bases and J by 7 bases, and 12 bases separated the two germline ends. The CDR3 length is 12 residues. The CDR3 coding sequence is TGCAGTGCTAGTGGACCTCCTGGTGGCTACACCTTC. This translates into CSASGPPGGYTF.

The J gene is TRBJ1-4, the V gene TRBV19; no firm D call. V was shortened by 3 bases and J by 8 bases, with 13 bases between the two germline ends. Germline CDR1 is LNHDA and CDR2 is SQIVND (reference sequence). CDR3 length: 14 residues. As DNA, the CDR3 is TGTGCCAGTAGTATGAATTGGCAAGGGGAAAAACTGTTTTTT. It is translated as CASSMNWQGEKLFF.

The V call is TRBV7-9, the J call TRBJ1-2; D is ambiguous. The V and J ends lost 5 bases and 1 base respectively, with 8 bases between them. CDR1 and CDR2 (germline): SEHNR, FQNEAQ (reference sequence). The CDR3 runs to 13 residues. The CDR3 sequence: CASSPEDNYGYTF. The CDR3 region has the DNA TGTGCCAGCAGCCCCGAGGATAACTATGGCTACACCTTC.

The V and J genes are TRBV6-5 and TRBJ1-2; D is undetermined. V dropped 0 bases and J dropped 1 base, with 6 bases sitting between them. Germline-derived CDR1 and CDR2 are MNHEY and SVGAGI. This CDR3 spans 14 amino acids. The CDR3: CASSYSPVNYGYTF. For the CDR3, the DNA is TGTGCCAGCAGTTACTCTCCAGTTAACTATGGCTACACCTTC.

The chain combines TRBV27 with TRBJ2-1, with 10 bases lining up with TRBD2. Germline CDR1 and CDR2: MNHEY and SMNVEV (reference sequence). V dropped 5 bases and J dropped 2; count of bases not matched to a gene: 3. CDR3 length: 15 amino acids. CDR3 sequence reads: CASSESGGAYNEQFF. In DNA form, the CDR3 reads TGTGCCAGCAGTGAAAGCGGGGGGGCCTACAATGAGCAGTTCTTC.

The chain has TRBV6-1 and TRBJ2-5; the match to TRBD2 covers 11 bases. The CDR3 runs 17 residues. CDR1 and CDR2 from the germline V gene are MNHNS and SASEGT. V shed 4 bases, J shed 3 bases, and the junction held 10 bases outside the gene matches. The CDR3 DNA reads TGTGCCAGCAGTGTTAGTTTGGCTAGCGGGGGGAAAGAGACCCAGTACTTC. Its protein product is CASSVSLASGGKETQYF.

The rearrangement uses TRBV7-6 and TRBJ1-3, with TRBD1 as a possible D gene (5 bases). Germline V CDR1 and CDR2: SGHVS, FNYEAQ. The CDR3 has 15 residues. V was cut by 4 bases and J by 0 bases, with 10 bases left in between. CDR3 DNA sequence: TGTGCCAGCAGCTCGGGACCCAGCTCTGGAAACACCATATATTTT. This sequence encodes CASSSGPSSGNTIYF.

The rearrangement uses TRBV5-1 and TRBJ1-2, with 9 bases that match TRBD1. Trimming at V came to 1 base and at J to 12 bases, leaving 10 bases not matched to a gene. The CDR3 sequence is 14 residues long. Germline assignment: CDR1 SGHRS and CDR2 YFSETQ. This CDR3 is CASSLSTGGALDTF. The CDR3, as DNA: TGCGCCAGCAGCTTGAGTACAGGGGGCGCCTTGGACACCTTC.

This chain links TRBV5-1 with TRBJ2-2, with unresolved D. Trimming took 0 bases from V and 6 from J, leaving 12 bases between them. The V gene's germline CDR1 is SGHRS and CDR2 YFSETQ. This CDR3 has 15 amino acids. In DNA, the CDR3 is TGCGCCAGCAGCTTGGGTTCCGGGCCTGCCGGGGAGCTGTTTTTT. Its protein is CASSLGSGPAGELFF.

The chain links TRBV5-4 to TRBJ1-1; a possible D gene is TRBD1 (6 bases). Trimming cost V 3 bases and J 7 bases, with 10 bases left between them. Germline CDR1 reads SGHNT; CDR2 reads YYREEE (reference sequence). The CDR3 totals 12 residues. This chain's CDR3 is CASSYREGEAFF. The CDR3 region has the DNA TGTGCCAGCAGCTACAGGGAAGGTGAAGCTTTCTTT.

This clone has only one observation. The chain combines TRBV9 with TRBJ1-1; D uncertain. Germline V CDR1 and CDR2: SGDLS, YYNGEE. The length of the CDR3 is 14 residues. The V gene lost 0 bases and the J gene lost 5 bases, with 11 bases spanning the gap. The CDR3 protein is CASSVAVGGTEAFF. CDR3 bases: TGTGCCAGCAGCGTAGCGGTTGGTGGAACTGAAGCTTTCTTT.

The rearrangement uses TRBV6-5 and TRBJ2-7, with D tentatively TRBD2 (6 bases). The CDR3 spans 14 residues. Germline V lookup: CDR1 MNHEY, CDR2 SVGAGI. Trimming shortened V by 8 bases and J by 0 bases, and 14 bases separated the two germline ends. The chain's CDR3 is CASCKGLLSYEQYF. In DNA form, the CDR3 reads TGTGCCAGCTGTAAGGGACTTCTCTCCTACGAGCAGTACTTC.

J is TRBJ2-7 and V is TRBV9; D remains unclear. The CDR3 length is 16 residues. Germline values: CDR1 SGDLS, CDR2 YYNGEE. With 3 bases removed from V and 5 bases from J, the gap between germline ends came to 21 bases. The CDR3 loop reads CASSAGPGFNAHEQYF. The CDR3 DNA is TGTGCCAGCAGCGCCGGGCCGGGTTTCAACGCCCACGAGCAGTACTTC.

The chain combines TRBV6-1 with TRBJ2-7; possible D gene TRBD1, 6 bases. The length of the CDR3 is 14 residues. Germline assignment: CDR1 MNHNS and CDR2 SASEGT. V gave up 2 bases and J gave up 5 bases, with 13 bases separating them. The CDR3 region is CASSELSRGNEQYF. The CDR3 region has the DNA TGTGCCAGCAGTGAATTGAGCAGGGGAAACGAGCAGTACTTC.

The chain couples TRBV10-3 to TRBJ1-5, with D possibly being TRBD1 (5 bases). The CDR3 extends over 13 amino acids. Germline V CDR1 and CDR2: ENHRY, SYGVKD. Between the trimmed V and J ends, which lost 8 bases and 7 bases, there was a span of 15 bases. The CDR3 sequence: CAIRGEGGQPQHF. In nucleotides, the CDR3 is TGTGCCATCCGAGGGGAGGGCGGGCAGCCCCAGCATTTT.

CDR3 bases: TGTGCCAGCAGTTACAGGGTAGGGACCTATGGCTACACCTTC. Residues: CASSYRVGTYGYTF. J is TRBJ1-2 and V is TRBV6-5; D is perhaps TRBD1 (5 bases). The germline CDR1 and CDR2 sequences are MNHEY and SVGAGI. The CDR3 runs to 14 residues. With 2 bases removed from V and 4 bases from J, the gap between germline ends came to 11 bases.

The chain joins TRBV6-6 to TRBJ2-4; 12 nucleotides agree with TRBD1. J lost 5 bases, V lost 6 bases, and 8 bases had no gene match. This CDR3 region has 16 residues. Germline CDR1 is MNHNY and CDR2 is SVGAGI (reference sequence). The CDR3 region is CASSPLGQGAENIQYF. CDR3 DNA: TGTGCCAGCAGCCCATTGGGACAGGGGGCGGAAAACATTCAGTACTTC.

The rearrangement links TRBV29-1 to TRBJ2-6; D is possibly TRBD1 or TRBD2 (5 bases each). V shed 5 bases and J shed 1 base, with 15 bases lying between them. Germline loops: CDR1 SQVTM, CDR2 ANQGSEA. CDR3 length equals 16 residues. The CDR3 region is CSVFGAVTSGANVLTF. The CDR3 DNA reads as TGCAGCGTTTTCGGGGCGGTCACTTCTGGGGCCAACGTCCTGACTTTC.